This T cell receptor (beta chain) was observed in a study of molecular identifiers for immune sequencing clone quantification (dated by TCRdb to 2016 to 2019). Notes on the research overall: In a replicate experiment, RNA from roughly 18,000 or 92,000 naive CD8 T cells was split into five aliquots, four of which were sequenced. CD8 T cells were used in a methods study to benchmark molecular-identifier clustering-based TCR repertoire sequencing (MIDCIRS) and TCR RNA copy counting. What the work shows at the level of the full study, not this receptor alone: Spiked-in Jurkat TCR RNA equal to a single cell's worth was reported to be detectable even within 1,100,000 naive CD8 T cells. The naive libraries included spiked-in Jurkat TCR RNA (fewer than 11 copies' worth), and this Jurkat TCR RNA is not part of the donor repertoire. Highly expanded clone sizes could be underestimated if identical TCR molecules share a barcode. In CMV-specific effector cells, over 99% of molecules were held by clones above 20 RNA copies, whereas under 1% of molecules were held by such clones in naive cells. When barcode sub-clustering was not used, chimeric consensus sequences inflated TCR diversity, with chimeras reaching as high as 47%. Modeling estimated about 3.3 recovered TCR RNA copies per cell, compared with 8.5 to 10 by digital PCR, which implies about 32% capture efficiency.

Library method: PCR. Sequencing instrument: NextSeq 500. Bulk TCR libraries were made following a previously described method, with the TCR primers given in Table S5. Purification of total RNA was performed with the Qiagen AllPrep DNA/RNA kit. Before analysis, reads from multiple sequencing runs of one library were combined. On the authors' methods: Reads were retained only if their TCR constant sequence matched exactly, and those retained reads were trimmed to 150 nt and grouped according to their 12-nt molecular barcodes. Reads within each barcode group were sub-clustered using a 15% Levenshtein threshold, and quality-weighted consensus sequences were constructed for each RNA molecule. Non-functional sequences were excluded, and lower-count sequences lying one edit away from another sequence were also excluded. On the basis of fitting two negative binomial distributions, barcode sub-clusters with fewer than 20% of the maximum read count were discarded. The public reads were reanalyzed by TCRdb: fastp trimming at Q25, MiXCR alignment, in-frame beta chains only. Entries that share a CDR3 protein sequence are merged under the most common genes and DNA. The V and J calls shown here were made by TCRdb, not taken from the authors' results. Recorded for this sample are about 330,000 distinct CDR3 sequences; 24% of them occurred a single time. The ten largest clones add up to around 0.74% of the sample.

Per the germline V gene, SGHDT is the CDR1 and YYEEEE is the CDR2. From the cysteine through the phenylalanine, the CDR3 covers 15 amino acids. Only the CDR3 region is kept as DNA, spanning 45 bases read in frame from base 1. Naive CD8 T cell libraries were made from 20,000 to 1,000,000 sorted cells using 10%, 30% or 50% of purified RNA. Naive CD8 T cells were FACS-sorted as CD8+CD4-CCR7+CD45RA+ on a BD FACSAria II into RLT Plus buffer. To test detection sensitivity, Jurkat RNA equal to ten TCR copies was added to samples of roughly 17,000-1,100,000 naive CD8 T cells. CD8 T cells were enriched with RosetteSep CD8+ T Cell Enrichment Cocktail and Ficoll-Paque, followed by ACK red cell lysis. About this clonotype: The clone's antigen remains unknown. A read error may produce the germline difference seen at one junction end.

Sequencing used naive CD8+ T cells from blood, with Jurkat cell RNA spiked in. In the paper's terms, the cell subset or site label means: FACS-sorted CD8+CD4-CCR7+CD45RA+ naive T cells. The sequence joins TRBV5-6 to TRBJ1-1; 7 bases in the junction line up with TRBD1. This TCR was sampled from a human donor in good health. Some libraries in this study had Jurkat cell RNA spiked in. The sequenced DNA: TGTGCCAGCAGCCAAGCTGACAGGGCCTCAACTGGAGCTTTCTTT. The translation is CASSQADRASTGAFF.